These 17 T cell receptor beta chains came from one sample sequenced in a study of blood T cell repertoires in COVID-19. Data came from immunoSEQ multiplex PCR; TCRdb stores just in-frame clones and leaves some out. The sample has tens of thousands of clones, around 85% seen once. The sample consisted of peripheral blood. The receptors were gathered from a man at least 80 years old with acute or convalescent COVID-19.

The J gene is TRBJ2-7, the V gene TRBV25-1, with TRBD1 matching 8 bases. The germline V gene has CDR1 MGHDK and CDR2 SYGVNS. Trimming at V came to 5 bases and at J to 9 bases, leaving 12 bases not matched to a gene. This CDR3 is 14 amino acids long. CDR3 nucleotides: TGTGCCAGCAGTAACGGTCACAGGGGGGATCGGCAGTACTTC. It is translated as CASSNGHRGDRQYF.

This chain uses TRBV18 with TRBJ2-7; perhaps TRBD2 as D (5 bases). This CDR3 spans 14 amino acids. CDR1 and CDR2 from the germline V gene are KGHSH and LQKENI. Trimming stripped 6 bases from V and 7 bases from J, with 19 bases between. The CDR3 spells CASSQSGGRGEQYF. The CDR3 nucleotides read TGTGCCAGCTCTCAATCGGGCGGCCGGGGTGAGCAGTACTTC.

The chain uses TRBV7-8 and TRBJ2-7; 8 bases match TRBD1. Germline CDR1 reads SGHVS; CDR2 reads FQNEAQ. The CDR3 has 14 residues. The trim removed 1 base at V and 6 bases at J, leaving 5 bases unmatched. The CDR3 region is CASSLGTGRAEQYF. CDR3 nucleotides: TGTGCCAGCAGCTTAGGGACAGGGCGTGCCGAGCAGTACTTC.

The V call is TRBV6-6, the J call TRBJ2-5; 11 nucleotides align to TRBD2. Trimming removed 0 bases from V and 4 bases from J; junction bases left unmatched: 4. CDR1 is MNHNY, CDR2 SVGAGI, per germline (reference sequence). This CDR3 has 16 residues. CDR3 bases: TGTGCCAGCAGTTACTCTAGCGGGAGGGCCTTAGAGACCCAGTACTTC. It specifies CASSYSSGRALETQYF.

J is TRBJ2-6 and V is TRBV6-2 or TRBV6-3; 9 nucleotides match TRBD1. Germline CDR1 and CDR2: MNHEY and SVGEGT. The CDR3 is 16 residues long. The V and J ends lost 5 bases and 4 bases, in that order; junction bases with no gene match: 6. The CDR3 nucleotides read TGTGCCAGCAGTAAAACAGGGGGCGCCGGGGCCAACGTCCTGACTTTC. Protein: CASSKTGGAGANVLTF.

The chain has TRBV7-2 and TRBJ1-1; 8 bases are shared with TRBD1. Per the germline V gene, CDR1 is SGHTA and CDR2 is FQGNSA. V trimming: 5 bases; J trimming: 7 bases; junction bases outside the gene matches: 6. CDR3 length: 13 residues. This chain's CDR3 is CASSTGTGVEAFF. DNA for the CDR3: TGTGCCAGCAGCACAGGGACAGGCGTTGAAGCTTTCTTT.

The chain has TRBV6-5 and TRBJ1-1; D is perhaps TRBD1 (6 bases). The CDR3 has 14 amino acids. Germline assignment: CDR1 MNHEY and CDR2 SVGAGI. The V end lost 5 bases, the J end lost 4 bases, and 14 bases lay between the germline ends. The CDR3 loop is CASSKDSPGTEAFF. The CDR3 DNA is TGTGCCAGCAGTAAGGACAGCCCGGGCACTGAAGCTTTCTTT.

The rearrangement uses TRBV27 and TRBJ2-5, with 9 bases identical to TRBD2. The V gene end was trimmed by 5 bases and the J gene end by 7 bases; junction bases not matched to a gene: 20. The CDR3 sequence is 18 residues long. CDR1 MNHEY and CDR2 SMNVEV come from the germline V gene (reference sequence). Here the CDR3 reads CASSPFGLAGALKGTQYF. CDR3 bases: TGTGCCAGCAGTCCATTCGGATTAGCGGGAGCCCTCAAGGGGACCCAGTACTTC.

The CDR3 reads CASSMLGSGNTIYF. CDR3 coding DNA: TGTGCCAGTAGTATGTTGGGCAGCGGAAACACCATATATTTT. The rearrangement links TRBV19 to TRBJ1-3; no clear D. The CDR3 totals 14 residues. The V end lost 3 bases, the J end lost 4 bases, and 10 bases lay between the germline ends. Germline lookup yields CDR1 LNHDA and CDR2 SQIVND (reference sequence).

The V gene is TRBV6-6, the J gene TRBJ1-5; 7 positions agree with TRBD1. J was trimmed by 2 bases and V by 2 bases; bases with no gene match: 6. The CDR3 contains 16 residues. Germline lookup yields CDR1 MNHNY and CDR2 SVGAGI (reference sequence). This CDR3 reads CASSYPAQGGNQPQHF. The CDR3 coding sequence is TGTGCCAGCAGTTACCCTGCGCAGGGGGGCAATCAGCCCCAGCATTTT.

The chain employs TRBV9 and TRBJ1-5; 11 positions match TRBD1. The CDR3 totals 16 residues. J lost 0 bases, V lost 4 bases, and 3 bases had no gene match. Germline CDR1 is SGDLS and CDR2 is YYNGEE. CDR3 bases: TGTGCCAGCAGCCAAGGGACAGGGGGTAGCAATCAGCCCCAGCATTTT. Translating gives CASSQGTGGSNQPQHF.

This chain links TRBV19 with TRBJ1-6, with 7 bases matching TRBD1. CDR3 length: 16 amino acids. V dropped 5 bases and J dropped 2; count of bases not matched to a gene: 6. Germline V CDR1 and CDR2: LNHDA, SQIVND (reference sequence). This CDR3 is CASSDRATAYNSPLHF. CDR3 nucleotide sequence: TGTGCCAGTAGTGACAGGGCAACGGCCTATAATTCACCCCTCCACTTT.

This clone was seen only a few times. The CDR3 is CASSLGGSFDEQYF. The CDR3 region has the DNA TGTGCCAGCAGCTTGGGAGGGAGTTTCGACGAGCAGTACTTC. The chain carries TRBV5-6 and TRBJ2-7; maybe TRBD2 (5 bases). Germline-derived CDR1 and CDR2 are SGHDT and YYEEEE. V gave up 0 bases and J gave up 5 bases, with 12 bases separating them. CDR3 size: 14 residues.

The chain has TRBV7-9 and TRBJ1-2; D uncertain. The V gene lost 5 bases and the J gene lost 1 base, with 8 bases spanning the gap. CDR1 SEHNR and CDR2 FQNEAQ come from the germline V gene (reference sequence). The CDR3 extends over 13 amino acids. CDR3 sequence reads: CASSPESNYGYTF. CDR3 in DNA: TGTGCCAGCAGCCCGGAGAGTAACTATGGCTACACCTTC.

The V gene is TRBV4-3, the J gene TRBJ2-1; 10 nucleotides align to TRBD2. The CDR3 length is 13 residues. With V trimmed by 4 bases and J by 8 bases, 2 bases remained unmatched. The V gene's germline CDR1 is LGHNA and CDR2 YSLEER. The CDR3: CASSLAGGDEQFF. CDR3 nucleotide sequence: TGCGCCAGCAGCCTAGCGGGAGGTGATGAGCAGTTCTTC.

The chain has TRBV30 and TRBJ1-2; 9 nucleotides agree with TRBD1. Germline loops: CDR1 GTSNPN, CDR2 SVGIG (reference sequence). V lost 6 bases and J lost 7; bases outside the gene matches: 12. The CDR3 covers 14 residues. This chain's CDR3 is CACSKGQGGSGYTF. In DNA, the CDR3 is TGTGCCTGCTCTAAGGGACAGGGTGGTTCTGGCTACACCTTC.

In nucleotides, the CDR3 is TGTGCCAGCAGTTTATCCCCCGACAGGGGGCTGAACTATGGCTACACCTTC. Protein: CASSLSPDRGLNYGYTF. The chain employs TRBV27 and TRBJ1-2; 10 nucleotides match TRBD1. CDR1 is MNHEY and CDR2 is SMNVEV in the germline V gene (reference sequence). V trimming: 0 bases; J trimming: 2 bases; junction bases outside the gene matches: 6. The CDR3 is made up of 17 amino acids.